These 23 T cell receptor beta chains came from one sample sequenced in a study of blood T cell repertoires in COVID-19. TCRdb keeps only in-frame clones here, not all; method: immunoSEQ multiplex PCR. The table shows 300,000 to 400,000 clones, with approximately 83% occurring only once. Sequencing used PBMCs or T cells enriched from blood (not recorded which). The origin of the receptors is a woman aged 40 to 49 with acute COVID-19.

Here the CDR3 reads CASSYTGGLAYEQYF. In DNA form, the CDR3 reads TGTGCCAGCAGTTACACCGGAGGACTAGCTTACGAGCAGTACTTC. The chain uses TRBV6-5 and TRBJ2-7; 8 bases line up with TRBD2. The CDR3 loop spans 15 amino acids. After removal of 2 bases from V and 4 bases from J, the junction contained 7 bases not matched to a gene. Germline loops: CDR1 MNHEY, CDR2 SVGAGI.

The chain has TRBV5-1 and TRBJ1-6; possible D gene TRBD1, 5 bases. The CDR3 runs 14 residues. The ends were cut back, 4 bases at V and 10 bases at J, with 15 bases in the middle. The germline V gene encodes CDR1 SGHRS and CDR2 YFSETQ. CDR3 sequence reads: CASSPAGGESPLHF. CDR3 in DNA: TGCGCCAGCAGCCCCGCGGGGGGTGAATCACCCCTCCACTTT.

The chain combines TRBV6-5 with TRBJ2-7; D is possibly TRBD1 (7 bases). This CDR3 spans 12 amino acids. V gave up 4 bases and J gave up 8 bases, with 12 bases separating them. CDR1 is MNHEY and CDR2 is SVGAGI in the germline V gene. CDR3 loop: CASSSPGGKQYF. The DNA of the CDR3 is TGTGCCAGCAGTTCCCCAGGGGGGAAGCAGTACTTC.

The chain has TRBV18 and TRBJ2-2; TRBD1 is a possible D gene (5 bases). Germline V gives CDR1 KGHSH, CDR2 LQKENI. The CDR3 spans 14 residues. V lost 3 bases and J lost 6, with 11 bases in between. The CDR3 sequence: CASSPNLGAGELFF. For the CDR3, the DNA is TGTGCCAGCTCACCCAATCTAGGGGCCGGGGAGCTGTTTTTT.

In its sample, this clone was seen a few times. The chain couples TRBV19 to TRBJ1-5; TRBD1 might be the D (6 bases). In germline, CDR1 is LNHDA, CDR2 SQIVND (reference sequence). This CDR3 has 14 residues. V gave up 3 bases and J gave up 5 bases, with 11 bases separating them. The CDR3 DNA reads as TGTGCCAGTAGTATCCTACAGGGAGATCAGCCCCAGCATTTT. This gives the protein CASSILQGDQPQHF.

This clone showed up just a few times. The V gene is TRBV11-2, the J gene TRBJ2-1; 7 nucleotides match TRBD2. This CDR3 contains 14 residues. V was pared by 6 bases and J by 6 bases, with 8 bases of the junction left unmatched. The germline gives CDR1 SGHAT, CDR2 FQNNGV. CDR3 in DNA: TGTGCCAGCAGTAGAGGGACTACCGTCAATGAGCAGTTCTTC. This gives the protein CASSRGTTVNEQFF.

Worth noting for this clone: Other DNA variants within this sample encode the same CDR3. The rearrangement links TRBV7-2 to TRBJ2-3, with 11 bases fitting TRBD2. CDR1 and CDR2 from the germline V gene are SGHTA and FQGNSA. This CDR3 is built from 16 residues. J was trimmed by 3 bases and V by 5 bases; bases with no gene match: 7. The CDR3 sequence: CASSPTSGGVTDTQYF. CDR3 DNA sequence: TGTGCCAGCAGCCCAACTAGCGGGGGTGTTACAGATACGCAGTATTTT.

As regards this clone: The same CDR3 is also encoded by other DNA sequences in this sample. The CDR3 region is CASSRTGGTEAFF. The CDR3 region has the DNA TGTGCCAGCAGTAGGACAGGGGGCACTGAAGCTTTCTTT. The rearrangement joins TRBV28 to TRBJ1-1, with 10 bases lining up with TRBD1. The CDR3 has 13 amino acids. The J segment lost 4 bases and the V segment lost 5 bases, leaving 1 base of the junction unmatched. The V gene's germline CDR1 is MDHEN and CDR2 SYDVKM.

The chain has TRBV5-1 and TRBJ2-5; 12 bases are a match to TRBD2. V dropped 7 bases and J dropped 3; count of bases not matched to a gene: 13. This CDR3 comprises 17 residues. Germline CDR1 is SGHRS and CDR2 is YFSETQ. The CDR3 nucleotides read TGCGCCAGCGAAGAGACTAGCGGGAGACCTCCGGAAGAGACCCAGTACTTC. It encodes CASEETSGRPPEETQYF.

J is TRBJ1-2 and V is TRBV15, with 9 bases fitting TRBD1. The V segment lost 0 bases and the J segment 6 bases; nucleotides outside the gene matches: 8. Germline lookup yields CDR1 LNHNV and CDR2 YYDKDF (reference sequence). This CDR3 comprises 16 residues. CDR3 DNA: TGTGCCACCAGCAGAGAGCTACAGGGGGCTGATAATGGCTACACCTTC. Protein product: CATSRELQGADNGYTF.

The chain carries TRBV7-2 and TRBJ1-6, with D possibly TRBD1 on 6 matching bases. Germline CDR1 SGHTA, CDR2 FQGNSA. Trimming left V 4 bases short and J 7 bases short, with 14 bases between. There are 15 residues in the CDR3. CDR3 coding DNA: TGTGCCAGCAGCTCCGTCCGGGACAAAAATTCACCCCTCCACTTT. This encodes CASSSVRDKNSPLHF.

The chain uses TRBV19 and TRBJ1-2; 9 nucleotides match TRBD1. Germline loops: CDR1 LNHDA, CDR2 SQIVND (reference sequence). With V trimmed by 7 bases and J by 5 bases, 14 bases remained unmatched. This CDR3 contains 16 residues. Written as DNA, the CDR3 is TGTGCCAGTATCCTCGAACCGGGACAGGGACATTATGGCTACACCTTC. Its protein product is CASILEPGQGHYGYTF.

The rearrangement links TRBV9 to TRBJ1-1, with a possible D match to TRBD1 (5 bases). This CDR3 is 14 amino acids long. Germline V gene lookup returns CDR1 SGDLS and CDR2 YYNGEE. Between the trimmed V and J ends, which lost 0 bases and 6 bases, there was a span of 12 bases. The CDR3 nucleotides read TGTGCCAGCAGCGTAGAAGGGGTAGCAGCTGAAGCTTTCTTT. Amino acids: CASSVEGVAAEAFF.

The gene calls are TRBV21-1 and TRBJ2-5; TRBD1 was called by the table and not checked on the DNA. TRBV21-1 is reported as a pseudogene. The CDR3 is 15 residues long. CDR3 sequence: CASSRNRGSLGCEYF. CDR3 bases: TGTGCCAGCAGCAGGAACAGGGGGAGCCTAGGCTGCGAGTACTTC.

The chain carries TRBV6-2 or TRBV6-3 and TRBJ1-5; 7 bases agree with TRBD1. CDR3 length equals 17 residues. V lost 7 bases, J lost 1 base, and 13 bases stayed unmatched. Germline lookup yields CDR1 MNHEY and CDR2 SVGEGT. CDR3 in DNA: TGTGCCAGCAATTATTTCCCAGGGGGTGTCAGCAATCAGCCCCAGCATTTT. Translated: CASNYFPGGVSNQPQHF.

The DNA for the CDR3 is TGTGCCAGCAGCTTAACAGGGGTGGGAGGCTACACCTTC. Translated: CASSLTGVGGYTF. V and J are TRBV7-6 and TRBJ1-2; 7 nucleotides align to TRBD1. Germline V gives CDR1 SGHVS, CDR2 FNYEAQ. The CDR3 has 13 residues. With V trimmed by 2 bases and J by 8 bases, 5 bases remained unmatched.

The chain links TRBV2 to TRBJ1-1, with a weak D call TRBD1 (5 bases). The CDR3 consists of 13 residues. V was clipped by 4 bases and J by 0 bases, with 6 bases between them. Germline V lookup: CDR1 SNHLY, CDR2 FYNNEI. The CDR3 coding sequence is TGTGCCAGCAGTGCACAGGTGAACACTGAAGCTTTCTTT. Translating it yields CASSAQVNTEAFF.

The rearrangement joins TRBV7-2 to TRBJ2-6; the D is unclear. V shed 2 bases and J shed 0 bases, with 8 bases lying between them. The V gene's germline CDR1 is SGHTA and CDR2 FQGNSA. The CDR3 contains 16 residues. Here the CDR3 reads CASSLKRISGANVLTF. CDR3 bases: TGTGCCAGCAGCTTAAAGCGCATCTCTGGGGCCAACGTCCTGACTTTC.

The chain has TRBV7-3 and TRBJ1-1; the match to TRBD1 covers 9 bases. V was pared by 5 bases and J by 6 bases, with 7 bases of the junction left unmatched. The germline V gene encodes CDR1 SGHTA and CDR2 FQGTGA. The CDR3 consists of 14 residues. CDR3 nucleotide sequence: TGTGCCAGCAGCCCGGGACAGGGATCGGCTGAAGCTTTCTTT. Its protein is CASSPGQGSAEAFF.

This clone was counted between two and nine times. This sequence joins TRBV7-8 and TRBJ2-2, with 7 bases lining up with TRBD1. From germline, CDR1 is SGHVS and CDR2 FQNEAQ. The CDR3 runs 14 residues. With V trimmed by 8 bases and J by 0 bases, 3 bases remained unmatched. This chain's CDR3 is CASGDSTNTGELFF. Written as DNA, the CDR3 is TGTGCCAGCGGGGACAGTACGAACACCGGGGAGCTGTTTTTT.

V is TRBV4-1 and J is TRBJ1-1, with 7 bases fitting TRBD1. After removal of 0 bases from V and 4 bases from J, the junction contained 8 bases not matched to a gene. Germline V gene lookup returns CDR1 MGHRA and CDR2 YSYEKL. CDR3 length: 16 amino acids. CDR3 in DNA: TGCGCCAGCAGCCAAGATCGGGCAGGGGGTGGCACTGAAGCTTTCTTT. As protein: CASSQDRAGGGTEAFF.

This chain uses TRBV7-2 with TRBJ1-1; no firm D call. Trimming shortened V by 5 bases and J by 1 base, and 14 bases separated the two germline ends. The CDR3 spans 15 residues. Per the germline V gene, CDR1 is SGHTA and CDR2 is FQGNSA. DNA of the CDR3: TGTGCCAGCAGCCCCACCGGGTCCAAGAACACTGAAGCTTTCTTT. Encoded protein: CASSPTGSKNTEAFF.

V and J are TRBV5-1 and TRBJ2-2; 11 bases match TRBD1. Germline trimming cut 3 bases from V and 7 bases from J; bases unmatched to any gene: 8. Germline V gene sequence: CDR1 SGHRS, CDR2 YFSETQ. The CDR3 extends over 16 amino acids. The CDR3 nucleotides read TGCGCCAGCAGCTCTGGACAGGGGGCAGGAAGCGGGGAGCTGTTTTTT. Translation gives CASSSGQGAGSGELFF.